What follows are 18 T cell receptor beta chains derived from one specimen sequenced in a study of T cells of healthy individuals. TCRdb re-derived calls from the 5' RACE reads in MiXCR, one entry per CDR3 protein. The sample lists some 82,000 distinct CDR3 sequences, 4% to 5.5% occurring once. The receptors derive from a female donor in good health.

Only a few counts were recorded for this clonotype. The chain joins TRBV20-1 to TRBJ1-1; D remains ambiguous. This CDR3 spans 11 amino acids. Germline CDR1 DFQATT, CDR2 SNEGSKA (reference sequence). V shed 7 bases and J shed 6 bases, with 12 bases lying between them. CDR3 DNA: TGCAGTGGGTGGGGTATGGCTGAAGCTTTCTTT. Translating gives CSGWGMAEAFF.

This clonotype was seen many times. The genes are TRBV4-2 and TRBJ1-1; TRBD1 matches at 9 bases. CDR3 length: 15 amino acids. V trimming: 4 bases; J trimming: 6 bases; junction bases outside the gene matches: 9. Germline values: CDR1 LGHNA, CDR2 YNFKEQ. The chain's CDR3 is CASSRSGTGMPEAFF. CDR3 DNA sequence: TGTGCCAGCAGCCGCTCCGGGACAGGGATGCCTGAAGCTTTCTTT.

This clonotype has at least ten counts. The chain combines TRBV20-1 with TRBJ1-5; D not certain. Germline CDR1 reads DFQATT; CDR2 reads SNEGSKA (reference sequence). The CDR3 contains 13 residues. V was pared by 3 bases and J by 3 bases, with 9 bases between. CDR3 nucleotides: TGCAGTGCTAGGGCAGACTACAATCAGCCCCAGCATTTT. Translated: CSARADYNQPQHF.

This clonotype was detected ten times or more. V usage is TRBV15 and J usage is TRBJ2-1; D is unresolved. V was pared by 4 bases and J by 5 bases, with 9 bases between. The germline V gene has CDR1 LNHNV and CDR2 YYDKDF (reference sequence). The CDR3 sequence is 13 residues long. The CDR3 DNA follows: TGTGCCACCAGCATCGAGACCCACAATGAGCAGTTCTTC. As protein: CATSIETHNEQFF.

This clonotype was seen ten or more times. The rearrangement uses TRBV4-1 and TRBJ2-7; tentative D call: TRBD2 (6 bases). CDR3 length: 19 residues. Germline V gene lookup returns CDR1 MGHRA and CDR2 YSYEKL. With 1 base removed from V and 0 bases from J, the gap between germline ends came to 22 bases. CDR3 protein: CASSQGWRVARGSSYEQYF. CDR3 bases: TGCGCCAGCAGCCAAGGATGGAGGGTCGCGCGGGGAAGCTCCTACGAGCAGTACTTC.

The chain combines TRBV21-1 with TRBJ1-5; the tabulated D call, TRBD1, remains unverified against the DNA. TRBV21-1 constitutes a pseudogene. CDR3 length: 18 residues. The CDR3 protein is CASSPMRAPGFSNQPQHF. The CDR3 DNA sequence: TGTGCCAGCAGTCCCATGAGGGCTCCGGGATTTAGCAATCAGCCCCAGCATTTT.

This clonotype was seen many times. The chain is built from TRBV27 and TRBJ2-7; D is ambiguous. The germline CDR1 and CDR2 sequences are MNHEY and SMNVEV (reference sequence). V was trimmed by 2 bases and J by 3 bases, leaving 8 bases between them. The CDR3 contains 13 residues. The CDR3 sequence is CASSLGSGYEQYF. The CDR3 nucleotides read TGTGCCAGCAGTTTAGGATCCGGCTACGAGCAGTACTTC.

This clonotype appeared many times. The chain is built from TRBV28 and TRBJ1-4; weak D call: TRBD1 (6 bases). V was trimmed by 1 base and J by 10 bases, leaving 16 bases between them. The CDR3 covers 15 residues. Germline loops: CDR1 MDHEN, CDR2 SYDVKM. CDR3 in DNA: TGTGCCAGCAGTTTATATACAGGGAAGGCAGGAAAACTGTTTTTT. It is translated as CASSLYTGKAGKLFF.

This clonotype was detected only a few times. V usage is TRBV29-1 and J usage is TRBJ2-7; D is ambiguous. V was cut by 4 bases and J by 2 bases, with 15 bases left in between. The CDR3 totals 14 residues. Germline CDR1 reads SQVTM; CDR2 reads ANQGSEA. In nucleotides, the CDR3 is TGCAGCGTTGTATGGGCTTCTTTTACCTACGAGCAGTACTTC. This sequence encodes CSVVWASFTYEQYF.

This clonotype was recorded many times. The chain uses TRBV27 and TRBJ2-7; a weak D match, TRBD2 (6 bases). V lost 5 bases, J lost 6 bases, and 17 bases lay in between. CDR1 and CDR2 (germline): MNHEY, SMNVEV (reference sequence). CDR3 length: 14 amino acids. CDR3 nucleotide sequence: TGTGCCAGCAGTACCGCCGCGGGGACCGGCGAGCAGTACTTC. Its translation: CASSTAAGTGEQYF.

The chain carries TRBV28 and TRBJ1-5; 7 nucleotides line up with TRBD1. The CDR3 length is 15 residues. Germline CDR1 and CDR2: MDHEN and SYDVKM. The trim removed 7 bases at V and 3 bases at J, leaving 9 bases unmatched. For the CDR3, the DNA is TGTGCCAGCATAAACCCGGGACAGCTCAATCAGCCCCAGCATTTT. Its protein is CASINPGQLNQPQHF.

There are a few counts of this clonotype. This rearrangement joins TRBV7-2 to TRBJ2-3, with D unclear. V was cut by 1 base and J by 3 bases, with 5 bases left in between. Germline assignment: CDR1 SGHTA and CDR2 FQGNSA. The CDR3 contains 13 residues. The CDR3 DNA follows: TGTGCCAGCAGCTTAGGGAGAACAGATACGCAGTATTTT. This encodes CASSLGRTDTQYF.

This clonotype was observed many times. The V gene is TRBV6-6, the J gene TRBJ2-3, with D maybe TRBD1 (5 bases). V shed 7 bases and J shed 0 bases, with 17 bases lying between them. Looked up from germline, CDR1 is MNHNY and CDR2 is SVGAGI (reference sequence). CDR3 length: 16 amino acids. CDR3 bases: TGTGCCAGCACCCTTTGGGGCTTCACTAGCACAGATACGCAGTATTTT. Its translation is CASTLWGFTSTDTQYF.

The chain couples TRBV2 to TRBJ2-3; TRBD2 agrees at 10 bases. V lost 8 bases to trimming and J lost 3 bases; unmatched junction nucleotides: 2. The CDR3 is 13 residues long. CDR1 and CDR2 (germline): SNHLY, FYNNEI. The CDR3 nucleotides read TGTGCCAGCTTACTAGCGGGAACAGATACGCAGTATTTT. Its protein is CASLLAGTDTQYF.

This clonotype appeared many times. The rearrangement uses TRBV9 and TRBJ2-5; D ambiguous. Trimming cost V 4 bases and J 7 bases, with 14 bases left between them. CDR1 and CDR2 from the germline V gene are SGDLS and YYNGEE. The CDR3 totals 13 residues. The CDR3 region has the DNA TGTGCCAGCAGCTCGGACGCGAAAAGGACCCAGTACTTC. Translation: CASSSDAKRTQYF.

This clonotype has ten or more counts. The chain carries TRBV12-3 or TRBV12-4 and TRBJ1-1, with D uncertain. The V end was cut by 3 bases, the J end by 0 bases, with 5 bases between. This CDR3 is built from 13 residues. For the CDR3, the DNA is TGTGCCAGCAGTTTGATCCTGAACACTGAAGCTTTCTTT. As protein: CASSLILNTEAFF.

The chain is built from TRBV6-5 and TRBJ1-2, with 11 bases aligning to TRBD1. J was trimmed by 6 bases and V by 6 bases; bases with no gene match: 9. Germline CDR1 MNHEY, CDR2 SVGAGI. The CDR3 spans 15 residues. The CDR3 loop reads CASRNSDRGLDGYTF. The CDR3 bases are TGTGCCAGCAGAAATTCGGACAGGGGGCTAGATGGCTACACCTTC.

The table lists this clonotype with many counts. The chain combines TRBV4-3 with TRBJ1-6; 8 nucleotides align to TRBD1. Germline-derived CDR1 and CDR2 are LGHNA and YSLEER. CDR3 length: 14 residues. Trimming took 2 bases from V and 9 from J; bases not matched to a gene: 3. The CDR3 sequence is CASSQTGTGSPLHF. CDR3 in DNA: TGCGCCAGCAGCCAAACAGGGACAGGTTCACCCCTCCACTTT.